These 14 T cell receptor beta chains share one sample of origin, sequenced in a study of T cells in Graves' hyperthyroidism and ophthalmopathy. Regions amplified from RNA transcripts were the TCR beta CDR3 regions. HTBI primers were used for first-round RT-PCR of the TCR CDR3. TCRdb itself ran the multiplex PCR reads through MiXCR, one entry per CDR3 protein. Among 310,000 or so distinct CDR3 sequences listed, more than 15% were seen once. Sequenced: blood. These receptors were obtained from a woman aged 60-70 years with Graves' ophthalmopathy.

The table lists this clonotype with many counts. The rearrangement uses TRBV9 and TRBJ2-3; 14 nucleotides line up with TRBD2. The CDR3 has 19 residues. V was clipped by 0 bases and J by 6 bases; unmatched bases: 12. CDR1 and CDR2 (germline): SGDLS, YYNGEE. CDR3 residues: CASSVGGQRTSGRTDTQYF. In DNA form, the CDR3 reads TGTGCCAGCAGCGTAGGAGGTCAAAGGACTAGCGGGAGGACGGATACGCAGTATTTT.

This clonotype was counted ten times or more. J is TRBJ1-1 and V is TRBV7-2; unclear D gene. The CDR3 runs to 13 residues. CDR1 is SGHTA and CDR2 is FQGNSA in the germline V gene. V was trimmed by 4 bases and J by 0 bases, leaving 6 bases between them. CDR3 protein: CASSSHMNTEAFF. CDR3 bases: TGTGCCAGCAGCTCTCATATGAACACTGAAGCTTTCTTT.

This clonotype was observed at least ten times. CDR3 amino acids: CASSVEVHGEKLFF. The CDR3 DNA reads as TGTGCCAGCAGCGTAGAGGTACATGGTGAAAAACTGTTTTTT. The rearrangement uses TRBV9 and TRBJ1-4; D unresolved. CDR1 and CDR2 from the germline V gene are SGDLS and YYNGEE. V lost 0 bases, J lost 7 bases, and 10 bases lay in between. This CDR3 contains 14 residues.

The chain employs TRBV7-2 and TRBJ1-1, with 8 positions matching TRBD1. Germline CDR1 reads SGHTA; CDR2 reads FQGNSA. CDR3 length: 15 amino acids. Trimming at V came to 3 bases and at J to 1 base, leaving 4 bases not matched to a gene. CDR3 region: CASSFSQGANTEAFF. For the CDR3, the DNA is TGTGCCAGCAGCTTTAGTCAGGGGGCGAACACTGAAGCTTTCTTT.

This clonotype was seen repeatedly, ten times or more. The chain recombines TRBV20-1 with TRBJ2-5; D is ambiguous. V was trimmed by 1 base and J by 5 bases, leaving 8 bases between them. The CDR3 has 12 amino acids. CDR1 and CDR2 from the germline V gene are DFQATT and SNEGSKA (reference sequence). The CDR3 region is CSARVAAETQYF. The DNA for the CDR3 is TGCAGTGCTAGAGTGGCTGCGGAGACCCAGTACTTC.

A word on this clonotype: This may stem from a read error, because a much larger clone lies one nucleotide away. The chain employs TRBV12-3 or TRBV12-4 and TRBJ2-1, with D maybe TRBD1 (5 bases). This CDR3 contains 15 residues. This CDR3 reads CACSLGRVSSNEQFF. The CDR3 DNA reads TGTGCCTGCAGTTTAGGCAGGGTCTCGAGTAATGAGCAGTTCTTC.

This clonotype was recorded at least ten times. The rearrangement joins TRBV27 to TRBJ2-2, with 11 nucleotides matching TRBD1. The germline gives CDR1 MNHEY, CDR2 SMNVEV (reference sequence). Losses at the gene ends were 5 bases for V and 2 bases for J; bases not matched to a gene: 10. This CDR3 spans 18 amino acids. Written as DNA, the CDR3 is TGTGCCAGCAGTCGACGGGGGACAGGGGGTTCTAACACCGGGGAGCTGTTTTTT. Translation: CASSRRGTGGSNTGELFF.

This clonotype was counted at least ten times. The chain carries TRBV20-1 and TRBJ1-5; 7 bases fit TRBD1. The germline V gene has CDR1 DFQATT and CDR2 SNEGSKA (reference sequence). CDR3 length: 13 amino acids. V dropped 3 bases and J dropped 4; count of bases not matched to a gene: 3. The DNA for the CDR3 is TGCAGTGCTAGCACAGGGGTTAATCAGCCCCAGCATTTT. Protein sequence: CSASTGVNQPQHF.

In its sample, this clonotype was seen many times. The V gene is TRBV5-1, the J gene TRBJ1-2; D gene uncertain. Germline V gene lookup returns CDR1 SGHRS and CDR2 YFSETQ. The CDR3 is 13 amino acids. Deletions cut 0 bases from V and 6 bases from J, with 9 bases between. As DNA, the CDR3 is TGCGCCAGCAGCTTGGGATACAACCATGGCTACACCTTC. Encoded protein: CASSLGYNHGYTF.

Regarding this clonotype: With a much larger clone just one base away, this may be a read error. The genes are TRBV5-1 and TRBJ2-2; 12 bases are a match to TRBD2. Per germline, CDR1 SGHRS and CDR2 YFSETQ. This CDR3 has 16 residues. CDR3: CAGSTQLAGGTGELFF. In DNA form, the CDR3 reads TGCGCCGGCAGCACCCAACTAGCGGGGGGCACCGGGGAGCTGTTTTTT.

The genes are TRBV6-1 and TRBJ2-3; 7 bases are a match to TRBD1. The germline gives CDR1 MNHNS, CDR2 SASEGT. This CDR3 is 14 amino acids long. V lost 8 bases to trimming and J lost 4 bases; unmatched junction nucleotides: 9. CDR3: CASGGQEVADTQYF. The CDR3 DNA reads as TGTGCCAGCGGAGGACAGGAGGTAGCAGATACGCAGTATTTT.

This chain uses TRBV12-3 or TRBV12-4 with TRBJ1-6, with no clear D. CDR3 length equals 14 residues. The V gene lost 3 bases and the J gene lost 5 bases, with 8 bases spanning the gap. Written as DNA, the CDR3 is TGTGCCAGCAGTTTTGTAGGAGATAATTCACCCCTCCACTTT. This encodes CASSFVGDNSPLHF.

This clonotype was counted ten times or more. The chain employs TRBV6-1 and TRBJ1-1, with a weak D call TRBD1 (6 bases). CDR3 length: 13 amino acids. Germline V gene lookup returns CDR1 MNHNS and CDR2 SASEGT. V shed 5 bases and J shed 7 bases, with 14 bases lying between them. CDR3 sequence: CASSFPGAIEAFF. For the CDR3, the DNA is TGTGCCAGCAGTTTCCCGGGGGCCATTGAAGCTTTCTTT.

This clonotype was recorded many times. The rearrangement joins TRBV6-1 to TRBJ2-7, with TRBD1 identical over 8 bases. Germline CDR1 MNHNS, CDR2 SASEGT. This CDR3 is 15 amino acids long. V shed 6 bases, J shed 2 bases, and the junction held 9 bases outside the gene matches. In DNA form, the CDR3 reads TGTGCCAGCAGGTACCACCGGGACAGGCCCTACGAGCAGTACTTC. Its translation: CASRYHRDRPYEQYF.